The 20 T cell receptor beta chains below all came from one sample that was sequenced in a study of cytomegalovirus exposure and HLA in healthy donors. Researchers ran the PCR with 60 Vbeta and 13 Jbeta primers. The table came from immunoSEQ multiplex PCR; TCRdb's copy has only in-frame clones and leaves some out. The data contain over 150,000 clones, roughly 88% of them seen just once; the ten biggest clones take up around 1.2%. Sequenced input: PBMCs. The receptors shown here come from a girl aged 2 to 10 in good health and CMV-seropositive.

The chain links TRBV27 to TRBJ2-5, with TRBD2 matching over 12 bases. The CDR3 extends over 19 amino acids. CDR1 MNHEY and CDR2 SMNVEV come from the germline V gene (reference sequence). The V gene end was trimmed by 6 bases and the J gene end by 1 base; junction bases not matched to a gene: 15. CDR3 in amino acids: CASSHGLAGRSWFQETQYF. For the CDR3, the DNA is TGTGCCAGCAGCCATGGACTAGCGGGAAGATCGTGGTTCCAAGAGACCCAGTACTTC.

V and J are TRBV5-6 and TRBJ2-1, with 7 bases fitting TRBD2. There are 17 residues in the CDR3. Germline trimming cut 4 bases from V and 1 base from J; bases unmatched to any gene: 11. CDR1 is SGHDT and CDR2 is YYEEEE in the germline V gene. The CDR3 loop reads CASSAGGLWNSYNEQFF. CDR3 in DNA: TGTGCCAGCAGCGCCGGGGGACTATGGAATTCCTACAATGAGCAGTTCTTC. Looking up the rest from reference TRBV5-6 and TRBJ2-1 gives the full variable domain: DAGVTQSPTHLIKTRGQQVTLRCSPKSGHDTVSWYQQALGQGPQFIFQYYEEEERQRGNFPDRFSGHQFPNYSSELNVNALLLGDSALYLCASSAGGLWNSYNEQFFGPGTRLTVL.

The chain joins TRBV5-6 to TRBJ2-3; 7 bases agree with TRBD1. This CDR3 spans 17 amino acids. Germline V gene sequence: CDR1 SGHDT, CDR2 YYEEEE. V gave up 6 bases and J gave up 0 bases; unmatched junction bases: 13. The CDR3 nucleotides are TGTGCCAGCACCGTAACCTACAGGGGCCCTAGCACAGATACGCAGTATTTT. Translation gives CASTVTYRGPSTDTQYF. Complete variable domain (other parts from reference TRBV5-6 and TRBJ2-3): DAGVTQSPTHLIKTRGQQVTLRCSPKSGHDTVSWYQQALGQGPQFIFQYYEEEERQRGNFPDRFSGHQFPNYSSELNVNALLLGDSALYLCASTVTYRGPSTDTQYFGPGTRLTVL.

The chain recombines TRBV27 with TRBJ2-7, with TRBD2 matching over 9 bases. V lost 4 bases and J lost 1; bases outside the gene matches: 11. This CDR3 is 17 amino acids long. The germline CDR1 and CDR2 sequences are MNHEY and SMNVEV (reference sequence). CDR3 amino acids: CASSWRGREGTSYEQYF. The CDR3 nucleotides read TGTGCCAGCAGTTGGCGGGGGCGGGAGGGGACTTCCTACGAGCAGTACTTC.

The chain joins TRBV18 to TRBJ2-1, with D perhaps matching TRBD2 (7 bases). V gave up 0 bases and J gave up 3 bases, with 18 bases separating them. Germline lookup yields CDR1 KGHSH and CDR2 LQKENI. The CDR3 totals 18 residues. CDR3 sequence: CASSPPGAAGEGYNEQFF. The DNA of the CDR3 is TGTGCCAGCTCACCACCGGGGGCGGCGGGAGAGGGCTACAATGAGCAGTTCTTC.

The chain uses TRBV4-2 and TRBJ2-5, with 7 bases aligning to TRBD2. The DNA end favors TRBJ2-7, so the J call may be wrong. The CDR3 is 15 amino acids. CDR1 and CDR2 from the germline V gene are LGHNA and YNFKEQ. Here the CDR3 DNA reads TGTGCCAGCAGCCCCAAAGCGGGGTCTTCCTACGAGCAGTACTTC. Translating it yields CASSPKAGSSYEQYF.

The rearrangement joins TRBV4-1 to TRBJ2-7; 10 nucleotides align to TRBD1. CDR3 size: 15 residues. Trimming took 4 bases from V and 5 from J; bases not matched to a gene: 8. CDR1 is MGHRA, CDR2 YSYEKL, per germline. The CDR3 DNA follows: TGCGCCAGCAGCCGTTCACCCGGGACAGGGGACGAGCAGTACTTC. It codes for CASSRSPGTGDEQYF.

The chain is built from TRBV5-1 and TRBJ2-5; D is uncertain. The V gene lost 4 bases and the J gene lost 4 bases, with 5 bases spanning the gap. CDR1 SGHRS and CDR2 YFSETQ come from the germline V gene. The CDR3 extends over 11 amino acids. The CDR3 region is CASSIAETQYF. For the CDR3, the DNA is TGCGCCAGCAGCATAGCAGAGACCCAGTACTTC.

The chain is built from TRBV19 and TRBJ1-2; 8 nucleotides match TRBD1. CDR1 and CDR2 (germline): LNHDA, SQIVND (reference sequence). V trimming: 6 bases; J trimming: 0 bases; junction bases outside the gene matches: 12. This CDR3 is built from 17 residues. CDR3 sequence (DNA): TGTGCCAGTAGCCTAGGGACAGGAAGGTTGACTAACTATGGCTACACCTTC. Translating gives CASSLGTGRLTNYGYTF.

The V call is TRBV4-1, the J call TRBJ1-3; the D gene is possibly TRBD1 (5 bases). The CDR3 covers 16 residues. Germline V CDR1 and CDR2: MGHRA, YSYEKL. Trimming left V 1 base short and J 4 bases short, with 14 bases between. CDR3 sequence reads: CASSQVNRNIGNTIYF. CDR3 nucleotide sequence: TGCGCCAGCAGCCAAGTGAACAGGAATATCGGAAACACCATATATTTT.

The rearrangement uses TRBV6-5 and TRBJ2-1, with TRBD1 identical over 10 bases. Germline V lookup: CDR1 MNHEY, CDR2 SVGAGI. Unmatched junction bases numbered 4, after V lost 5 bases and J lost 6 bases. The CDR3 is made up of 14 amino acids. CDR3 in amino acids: CASSPGTGVNEQFF. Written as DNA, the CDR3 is TGTGCCAGCAGTCCCGGGACAGGGGTCAATGAGCAGTTCTTC.

The CDR3: CASSLWPSTDTQYF. The CDR3 DNA sequence: TGTGCCAGCAGCTTGTGGCCTAGTACAGATACGCAGTATTTT. V is TRBV5-8 and J is TRBJ2-3; no firm D call. Germline CDR1 SGHTS, CDR2 YDEGEE. V was trimmed by 1 base and J by 3 bases, leaving 9 bases between them. The CDR3 is made up of 14 amino acids.

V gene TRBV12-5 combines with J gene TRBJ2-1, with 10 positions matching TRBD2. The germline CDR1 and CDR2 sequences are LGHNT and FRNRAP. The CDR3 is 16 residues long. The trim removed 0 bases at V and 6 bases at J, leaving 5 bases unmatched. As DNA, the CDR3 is TGTGCTAGTGGTTTGGTATTAACTAGCGGGACCAATGAGCAGTTCTTC. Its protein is CASGLVLTSGTNEQFF.

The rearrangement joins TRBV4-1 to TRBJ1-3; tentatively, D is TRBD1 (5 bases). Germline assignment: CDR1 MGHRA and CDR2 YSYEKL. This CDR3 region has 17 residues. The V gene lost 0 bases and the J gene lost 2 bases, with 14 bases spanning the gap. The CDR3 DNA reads TGCGCCAGCAGCCAAGAGGGGGGATCTTTCCCTGGAAACACCATATATTTT. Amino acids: CASSQEGGSFPGNTIYF.

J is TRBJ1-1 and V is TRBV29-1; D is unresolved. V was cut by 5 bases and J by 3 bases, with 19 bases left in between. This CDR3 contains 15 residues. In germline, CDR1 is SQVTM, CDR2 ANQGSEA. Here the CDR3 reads CSVLPSVSADTEAFF. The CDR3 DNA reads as TGCAGCGTTCTTCCGTCCGTGAGTGCGGACACTGAAGCTTTCTTT.

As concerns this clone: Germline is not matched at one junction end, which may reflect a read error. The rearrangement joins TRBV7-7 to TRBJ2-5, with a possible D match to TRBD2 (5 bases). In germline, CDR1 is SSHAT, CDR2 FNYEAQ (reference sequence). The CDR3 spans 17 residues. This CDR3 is CASSLVGSSLFQETQYF. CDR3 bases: TGTGCTAGCAGCTTAGTAGGGTCTAGCCTCTTCCAAGAGACCCAGTACTTC.

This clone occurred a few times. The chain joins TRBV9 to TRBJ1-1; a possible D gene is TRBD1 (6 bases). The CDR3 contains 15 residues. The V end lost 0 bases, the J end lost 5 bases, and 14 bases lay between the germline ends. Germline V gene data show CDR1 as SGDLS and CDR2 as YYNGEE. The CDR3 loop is CASSVGGGGRTEAFF. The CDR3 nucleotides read TGTGCCAGCAGCGTAGGCGGGGGCGGCCGGACTGAAGCTTTCTTT.

CDR3 amino acids: CASKPGLSTPNYGYTF. The CDR3 nucleotides are TGTGCCAGCAAACCAGGGCTCTCTACTCCTAACTATGGCTACACCTTC. This chain links TRBV7-6 with TRBJ1-2; D is perhaps TRBD1 (5 bases). The CDR3 is made up of 16 amino acids. Germline V gene sequence: CDR1 SGHVS, CDR2 FNYEAQ. V lost 7 bases and J lost 0, with 18 bases in between.

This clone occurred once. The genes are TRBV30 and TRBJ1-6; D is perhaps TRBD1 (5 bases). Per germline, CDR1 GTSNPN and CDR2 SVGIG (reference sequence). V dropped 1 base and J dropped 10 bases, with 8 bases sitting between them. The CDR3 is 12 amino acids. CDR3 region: CAWSDGGSPLHF. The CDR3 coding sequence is TGTGCCTGGAGTGATGGGGGGTCACCCCTCCACTTT. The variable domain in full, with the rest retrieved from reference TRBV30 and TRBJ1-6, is SQTIHQWPATLVQPVGSPLSLECTVEGTSNPNLYWYRQAAGRGLQLLFYSVGIGQISSEVPQNLSASRPQDRQFILSSKKLLLSDSGFYLCAWSDGGSPLHFGNGTRLTVT.

CDR3 nucleotides: TGCGCCAGCAGCTTGGACAGGGGATGGGTGGACACTGAAGCTTTCTTT. Its protein is CASSLDRGWVDTEAFF. The rearrangement uses TRBV5-1 and TRBJ1-1; the match to TRBD1 covers 7 bases. The V segment lost 0 bases and the J segment 3 bases; nucleotides outside the gene matches: 8. CDR3 size: 16 residues. Germline CDR1 SGHRS, CDR2 YFSETQ.